This T cell receptor beta chain is drawn from a study of shared clonotypes between healthy human individuals. Germline CDR1 reads SGDLS; CDR2 reads YYNGEE. Trimming took 4 bases from V and 4 from J, leaving 14 bases between them. CDR3 length: 14 amino acids. Approximately 30,000 T cell genomes (approximately 180 ng DNA) went into each sorted-subset replicate. Only in-frame clones appear in the TCRdb table, and some are missing; sequencing was by immunoSEQ multiplex PCR. The table lists 1.5 million to 2.5 million clones, approximately 94% of them singletons, with 0.95% to 1.5% in the top ten. Study findings and constraints: Several donors held roughly 5% of naive CD4 clonotypes in common. Across subsets, estimated richness was generally greater for naive than for memory populations.

This clone was seen once. Antigen specificity is unknown. Naive-designated CD8 cells lacked CD45RO, were positively enriched for CCR7, and omitted terminally differentiated effector memory CD45RA+ cells. Recent vaccinations or acute infections were absent in the healthy HIV-negative adult donors. The sequence came from a man aged 18 to 30 in good health. The chain recombines TRBV9 with TRBJ1-1, with D tentatively TRBD1 (6 bases). The sequencing input was naive CD8+ T cells sorted from blood. CDR3 in amino acids: CASSPEGEGTEAFF. The CDR3 DNA reads as TGTGCCAGCAGCCCAGAGGGGGAAGGCACTGAAGCTTTCTTT.